Listed below are T cell receptor beta chains from one sample, sequenced in a study of breast tumors, draining lymph nodes, adjacent tissues. TCRdb re-analysed the multiplex PCR reads in MiXCR, keeping a single row per CDR3 protein. The sample yields about 80,000 distinct CDR3 sequences, 15% to 20% seen once. The specimen was axillary lymph node tissue. The receptors were sampled from a female donor with breast cancer. Some clones in this sample may be carry-over from other donors' samples. CDR3s include the opening cysteine and the closing phenylalanine or tryptophan. D genes are given only for firm matches. Expanded clones get a size class; other rows say once, few or many, or leave the size out.

size: many; D: NA; length: 14; V: TRBV15; J: TRBJ1-5; CDR3: CATSRVFGGQPQHF; DNA: TGTGCCACCAGCAGAGTATTTGGCGGTCAGCCCCAGCATTTT
size: many; D: NA; length: 18; V: TRBV15; J: TRBJ2-6; CDR3: CATSRDPRQYSGANVLTF; DNA: TGTGCCACCAGCAGAGATCCTCGACAGTACTCTGGGGCCAACGTCCTGACTTTC
size: many; D: TRBD1; length: 14; V: TRBV3-1; J: TRBJ1-2; CDR3: CASSLGQRNYGYTF; DNA: TGTGCCAGCAGCCTGGGACAGCGTAACTATGGCTACACCTTC
size: NA; D: TRBD1; length: 15; V: TRBV6-6; J: TRBJ2-7; CDR3: CASSSPGQGKYEQYF; DNA: TGTGCCAGCAGTTCCCCGGGACAGGGTAAATACGAGCAGTACTTC
size: few; D: TRBD2; length: 14; V: TRBV18; J: TRBJ2-3; CDR3: CASSPSGRSDTQYF; DNA: TGTGCCAGCTCACCGAGCGGGAGGTCAGATACGCAGTATTTT
size: many; D: TRBD2; length: 15; V: TRBV7-2; J: TRBJ2-1; CDR3: CASSLTSGGYNEQFF; DNA: TGTGCCAGCAGCCTGACTAGCGGGGGTTACAATGAGCAGTTCTTC
size: many; D: NA; length: 16; V: TRBV10-3; J: TRBJ2-3; CDR3: CAISDRTDPITDTQYF; DNA: TGTGCCATCAGTGATCGGACGGATCCGATAACAGATACGCAGTATTTT
size: many; D: TRBD2; length: 15; V: TRBV6-6; J: TRBJ2-5; CDR3: CASSYRAGGGETQYF; DNA: TGTGCCAGCAGTTACAGGGCGGGAGGGGGAGAGACCCAGTACTTC
size: many; D: NA; length: 11; V: TRBV20-1; J: TRBJ2-5; CDR3: CSARDGETQYF; DNA: TGCAGTGCTAGAGATGGAGAGACCCAGTACTTC
size: many; D: NA; length: 11; V: TRBV15; J: TRBJ2-5; CDR3: CATSREGTQYF; DNA: TGTGCCACCAGCAGAGAGGGGACCCAGTACTTC
size: NA; D: NA; length: 16; V: TRBV5-6; J: TRBJ2-5; CDR3: CASSPLGESLQETQYF; DNA: TGTGCCAGCAGCCCCCTCGGGGAGAGCCTCCAAGAGACCCAGTACTTC
size: few; D: TRBD2; length: 15; V: TRBV5-4; J: TRBJ2-1; CDR3: CASSLGGGIYNEQFF; DNA: TGTGCCAGCAGCTTGGGCGGGGGGATCTACAATGAGCAGTTCTTC
size: NA; D: TRBD2; length: 21; V: TRBV5-6; J: TRBJ2-6; CDR3: CASSLASGEGIISSGANVLTF; DNA: TGTGCCAGCAGCTTGGCCTCCGGGGAGGGAATAATTAGCTCTGGGGCCAACGTCCTGACTTTC
size: many; D: NA; length: 15; V: TRBV4-3; J: TRBJ2-3; CDR3: CASSQLRLPTDTQYF; DNA: TGCGCCAGCAGCCAATTAAGGCTACCCACAGATACGCAGTATTTT
size: many; D: NA; length: 15; V: TRBV19; J: TRBJ2-1; CDR3: CASSISGSSYNEQFF; DNA: TGTGCCAGTAGTATTTCGGGGAGCTCCTACAATGAGCAGTTCTTC
size: many; D: NA; length: 13; V: TRBV28; J: TRBJ2-7; CDR3: CASDEGGSYEQYF; DNA: TGTGCCAGCGACGAGGGGGGTTCCTACGAGCAGTACTTC
size: many; D: NA; length: 13; V: TRBV20-1; J: TRBJ1-3; CDR3: CSASREGGYTIYF; DNA: TGCAGTGCTAGTCGTGAAGGGGGTTACACCATATATTTT
size: NA; D: TRBD1; length: 13; V: TRBV27; J: TRBJ1-4; CDR3: CASRDRRNEKLFF; DNA: TGTGCCAGCCGGGACAGGAGGAATGAAAAACTGTTTTTT
size: many; D: TRBD2; length: 14; V: TRBV5-1; J: TRBJ2-7; CDR3: CASSSDLPGGKQYF; DNA: TGCGCCAGCAGCTCGGACCTCCCGGGGGGGAAGCAGTACTTC
size: many; D: NA; length: 18; V: TRBV7-9; J: TRBJ2-6; CDR3: CASSPTYLRGTGANVLTF; DNA: TGTGCCAGCAGCCCTACGTACCTCAGGGGCACTGGGGCCAACGTCCTGACTTTC
size: many; D: NA; length: 12; V: TRBV24-1; J: TRBJ2-7; CDR3: CATSDSSYEQYF; DNA: TGTGCCACCAGTGATTCATCCTACGAGCAGTACTTC
size: many; D: NA; length: 14; V: TRBV20-1; J: TRBJ2-1; CDR3: CSARSWRAYNEQFF; DNA: TGCAGTGCTAGATCGTGGAGAGCCTACAATGAGCAGTTCTTC
size: NA; D: NA; length: 13; V: TRBV30; J: TRBJ1-3; CDR3: CAWSYRAGNTIYF; DNA: TGTGCCTGGAGTTACAGGGCTGGAAACACCATATATTTT
size: once; D: TRBD1; length: 13; V: TRBV11-3; J: TRBJ2-4; CDR3: CASSRTGENIQYF; DNA: TGTGCCAGCAGCCGGACAGGGGAAAACATTCAGTACTTC
size: many; D: NA; length: 11; V: TRBV7-6; J: TRBJ2-5; CDR3: CASSLGQTQYF; DNA: TGTGCCAGCAGCTTAGGCCAGACCCAGTACTTC
size: NA; D: NA; length: 16; V: TRBV7-6; J: TRBJ2-6; CDR3: CASSPNPGFGANVLTF; DNA: TGTGCCAGCAGCCCCAACCCAGGGTTTGGGGCCAACGTCCTGACTTTC
size: many; D: TRBD1; length: 14; V: TRBV2; J: TRBJ1-5; CDR3: CASRGTGAGQPQHF; DNA: TGTGCCAGCAGAGGGACAGGGGCGGGTCAGCCCCAGCATTTT
size: many; D: NA; length: 13; V: TRBV20-1; J: TRBJ2-5; CDR3: CSARVGQVETQYF; DNA: TGCAGTGCTAGAGTTGGCCAAGTCGAGACCCAGTACTTC
size: many; D: NA; length: 13; V: TRBV6-5; J: TRBJ1-2; CDR3: CASSRDGNYGYTF; DNA: TGTGCCAGCAGTCGGGACGGGAACTATGGCTACACCTTC
size: many; D: TRBD1; length: 14; V: TRBV7-2; J: TRBJ2-7; CDR3: CTSSLDRGSNEQYF; DNA: TGTACCAGCAGCTTGGACAGGGGGAGCAACGAGCAGTACTTC
size: many; D: TRBD2; length: 14; V: TRBV6-2/TRBV6-3; J: TRBJ2-1; CDR3: CASSWTSGRYEQFF; DNA: TGTGCCAGCAGTTGGACTAGCGGGAGGTATGAGCAGTTCTTC
size: many; D: NA; length: 13; V: TRBV15; J: TRBJ1-6; CDR3: CATRGQLDSPLHF; DNA: TGTGCCACCAGGGGTCAACTGGATTCACCCCTCCACTTT
size: many; D: NA; length: 14; V: TRBV7-2; J: TRBJ2-5; CDR3: CASSFGLADTPEYF; DNA: TGTGCCAGCAGCTTTGGGCTAGCCGACACCCCGGAGTACTTC
size: many; D: NA; length: 14; V: TRBV5-1; J: TRBJ2-5; CDR3: CASSFGQVEETQYF; DNA: TGCGCCAGCAGCTTTGGGCAGGTCGAAGAGACCCAGTACTTC
size: many; D: NA; length: 12; V: TRBV20-1; J: TRBJ1-4; CDR3: CSASPENEKLFF; DNA: TGCAGTGCTAGCCCAGAAAATGAAAAACTGTTTTTT
size: many; D: NA; length: 17; V: TRBV4-3; J: TRBJ2-1; CDR3: CASSQDRRRGWLEEQFF; DNA: TGCGCCAGCAGCCAAGATCGTAGGAGGGGGTGGTTAGAGGAGCAGTTCTTC
size: NA; D: TRBD2; length: 15; V: TRBV6-6; J: TRBJ2-1; CDR3: CASSPSSGAYNEQFF; DNA: TGTGCCAGCAGTCCTTCTAGCGGAGCCTACAATGAGCAGTTCTTC
size: NA; D: TRBD1; length: 12; V: TRBV5-8; J: TRBJ2-1; CDR3: CASSTRGNEQFF; DNA: TGTGCCAGCAGCACCAGGGGGAATGAGCAGTTCTTC
size: many; D: NA; length: 14; V: TRBV20-1; J: TRBJ1-5; CDR3: CSARDQSGNEPQHF; DNA: TGCAGTGCTAGAGATCAGTCAGGGAATGAGCCCCAGCATTTT
size: many; D: TRBD1; length: 13; V: TRBV14; J: TRBJ2-1; CDR3: CASSHRDSNEQFF; DNA: TGTGCCAGCAGCCATAGGGACAGCAATGAGCAGTTCTTC